These 25 T cell receptor beta chains were all obtained from the same sample, sequenced in a study of Graves' ophthalmopathy and Graves' hyperthyroidism. TCR beta CDR3 regions were amplified from RNA transcripts. Second-round multiplex PCR came after a first-round RT-PCR that employed HTBI primers. Via MiXCR, TCRdb re-called the multiplex PCR reads, giving one row per CDR3 protein. The top ten hold 7.1% of the sample, which has 680,000 or so distinct CDR3 sequences, about 24% seen once. The sequenced material came from peripheral blood. All receptors derive from a woman aged 18-30 years with stable Graves' hyperthyroidism. Some clones in this sample may be carry-over from other donors' samples.

This clonotype was observed at least ten times. The chain joins TRBV25-1 to TRBJ1-4, with D maybe TRBD1 (6 bases). The CDR3 totals 14 residues. Trimming removed 5 bases from V and 7 bases from J, with 14 bases in between. Per the germline V gene, CDR1 is MGHDK and CDR2 is SYGVNS. Here the CDR3 DNA reads TGTGCCAGCAGTAGATGGGACATACGTGAAAAACTGTTTTTT. Residues: CASSRWDIREKLFF.

This chain joins TRBV6-1 and TRBJ2-7; TRBD2 matches 9 bases. After removal of 1 base from V and 3 bases from J, the junction contained 7 bases not matched to a gene. Germline V gives CDR1 MNHNS, CDR2 SASEGT. The CDR3 has 16 amino acids. CDR3 DNA: TGTGCCAGCAGTGAAGGGAGCGGGGGGCTGTACTACGAGCAGTACTTC. The encoded protein is CASSEGSGGLYYEQYF.

The chain has TRBV6-2 or TRBV6-3 and TRBJ2-7; 7 nucleotides line up with TRBD1. The junction had 12 bases not matched to a gene; V was cut back by 0 bases and J by 4 bases. The germline gives CDR1 MNHEY, CDR2 SVGEGT. The CDR3 is made up of 17 amino acids. CDR3 sequence: CASSYSNFGGQIYEQYF. Written as DNA, the CDR3 is TGTGCCAGCAGTTACTCGAATTTTGGGGGACAGATATACGAGCAGTACTTC.

This clonotype was observed at least ten times. The chain is built from TRBV7-3 and TRBJ1-1; a weak D match, TRBD1 (6 bases). The CDR3 runs to 15 residues. V lost 2 bases and J 5 bases, leaving 15 bases between the germline ends. In germline, CDR1 is SGHTA, CDR2 FQGTGA. The chain's CDR3 is CASSLSGDKWTEAFF. The CDR3 DNA follows: TGTGCCAGCAGCTTATCAGGGGACAAATGGACTGAAGCTTTCTTT.

This clonotype was seen repeatedly, ten times or more. The chain recombines TRBV28 with TRBJ1-5; TRBD1 matches at 11 bases. This CDR3 comprises 16 residues. Germline assignment: CDR1 MDHEN and CDR2 SYDVKM. J was trimmed by 4 bases and V by 6 bases; bases with no gene match: 8. The CDR3 bases are TGTGCCAGCAGGATGGAGGACAGGGGGCAAAATCAGCCCCAGCATTTT. Translation gives CASRMEDRGQNQPQHF. The full variable domain, completed using reference TRBV28 and TRBJ1-5, is DVKVTQSSRYLVKRTGEKVFLECVQDMDHENMFWYRQDPGLGLRLIYFSYDVKMKEKGDIPEGYSVSREKKERFSLILESASTNQTSMYLCASRMEDRGQNQPQHFGDGTRLSIL.

This chain connects TRBV29-1 to TRBJ1-1, with D unresolved. Per germline, CDR1 SQVTM and CDR2 ANQGSEA. This CDR3 region has 12 residues. V lost 6 bases, J lost 4 bases, and 12 bases lay in between. The CDR3 spells CSVSGPGTEAFF. Here the CDR3 DNA reads TGCAGCGTCTCAGGTCCCGGCACTGAAGCTTTCTTT.

In its sample, this clonotype was seen many times. The rearrangement uses TRBV3-1 and TRBJ2-7, with no clear D. V lost 4 bases, J lost 0 bases, and 16 bases lay in between. Germline V gene lookup returns CDR1 LGHDT and CDR2 YNNKEL (reference sequence). This CDR3 has 16 amino acids. CDR3 DNA: TGTGCCAGCAGCCGCGGCGGAGCGATCAGCTCCTACGAGCAGTACTTC. This translates into CASSRGGAISSYEQYF.

At least ten counts were recorded for this clonotype. This rearrangement joins TRBV9 to TRBJ1-2; tentative D call: TRBD1 (5 bases). V lost 0 bases to trimming and J lost 3 bases, with 12 bases between them. This CDR3 region has 15 residues. Germline V gives CDR1 SGDLS, CDR2 YYNGEE. The CDR3 DNA reads TGTGCCAGCAGCGTAGAGGCCAGGGTGGACTATGGCTACACCTTC. Translating gives CASSVEARVDYGYTF.

This clonotype was counted ten times or more. Given a much more abundant clone one base away, this may be a read error. The chain employs TRBV20-1 and TRBJ1-5; unclear D gene. Germline CDR1 reads DFQATT; CDR2 reads SNEGSKA (reference sequence). V gave up 3 bases and J gave up 0 bases, with 3 bases separating them. This CDR3 comprises 12 residues. DNA of the CDR3: TGCAGTGCTAGGAGTAGCAATCAGCCCCAGCATTTT. This translates into CSARSSNQPQHF.

This clonotype was detected many times. The rearrangement joins TRBV20-1 to TRBJ1-1, with D possibly matching TRBD1 (6 bases). Trimming left V 1 base short and J 3 bases short, with 12 bases between. Germline CDR1 DFQATT, CDR2 SNEGSKA (reference sequence). The CDR3 has 14 amino acids. The CDR3 DNA reads TGCAGTGCTAGAGTAGGGACATGGGACACTGAAGCTTTCTTT. Amino acid sequence: CSARVGTWDTEAFF.

This clonotype has ten or more counts. This chain uses TRBV19 with TRBJ1-1; D remains unclear. There are 15 residues in the CDR3. The V end lost 3 bases, the J end lost 3 bases, and 14 bases lay between the germline ends. Per germline, CDR1 LNHDA and CDR2 SQIVND (reference sequence). The CDR3 bases are TGTGCCAGTAGTATCTTGCCCATTCCGGACACTGAAGCTTTCTTT. Its translation: CASSILPIPDTEAFF.

This clonotype came up many times. V gene TRBV12-3 or TRBV12-4 combines with J gene TRBJ2-5, with TRBD2 identical over 10 bases. The V and J ends lost 3 bases and 6 bases, in that order; junction bases with no gene match: 7. The CDR3 extends over 15 amino acids. The CDR3 bases are TGTGCCAGCAGTTTGGGTGGACTAGCGGCGAAGACCCAGTACTTC. Translated: CASSLGGLAAKTQYF.

This clonotype was counted at least ten times. The V gene is TRBV29-1, the J gene TRBJ2-2; no clear D. The germline CDR1 and CDR2 sequences are SQVTM and ANQGSEA. V was shortened by 7 bases and J by 6 bases, with 12 bases between the two germline ends. The CDR3 contains 12 residues. CDR3 loop: CSAKPPAGELFF. CDR3 nucleotide sequence: TGCAGCGCGAAACCCCCCGCCGGGGAGCTGTTTTTT.

The chain joins TRBV15 to TRBJ2-7; D gene uncertain. The germline gives CDR1 LNHNV, CDR2 YYDKDF (reference sequence). V gave up 1 base and J gave up 6 bases, with 10 bases separating them. The CDR3 covers 13 residues. CDR3: CATSRGVGREQYF. In DNA form, the CDR3 reads TGTGCCACCAGCAGAGGCGTGGGCCGCGAGCAGTACTTC.

This clonotype was picked up many times. The chain recombines TRBV6-5 with TRBJ2-2, with no clear D. V was pared by 2 bases and J by 4 bases, with 8 bases between. In germline, CDR1 is MNHEY, CDR2 SVGAGI. The length of the CDR3 is 14 residues. The CDR3 loop is CASSYEGPTGELFF. CDR3 in DNA: TGTGCCAGCAGTTACGAAGGGCCCACCGGGGAGCTGTTTTTT.

This clonotype was observed at least ten times. The gene calls are TRBV6-1 and TRBJ2-7; no definite D call. This CDR3 is built from 13 residues. Germline V gene lookup returns CDR1 MNHNS and CDR2 SASEGT. The V end was cut by 2 bases, the J end by 3 bases, with 8 bases between. The CDR3: CASSESWDYEQYF. The CDR3 coding sequence is TGTGCCAGCAGTGAATCGTGGGACTACGAGCAGTACTTC.

This clonotype was picked up many times. This chain connects TRBV6-1 to TRBJ1-1, with 7 bases fitting TRBD1. The CDR3 has 16 residues. The trim removed 11 bases at V and 0 bases at J, leaving 15 bases unmatched. Looked up from germline, CDR1 is MNHNS and CDR2 is SASEGT. CDR3 in DNA: TGTGCCGGCGGAAACGGGGACAGACCGATGAACACTGAAGCTTTCTTT. Translation gives CAGGNGDRPMNTEAFF.

This clonotype was counted a few times. The junction shows a germline mismatch at one end, possibly a read error. The chain recombines TRBV28 with TRBJ1-1, with 10 bases aligning to TRBD1. Germline CDR1 and CDR2: MDHEN and SYDVKM. The length of the CDR3 is 14 residues. DNA of the CDR3: TGTGCCAGCAGTTTGTCCCGGGACAGGGGAAAAGCTTTTTTT. Protein: CASSLSRDRGKAFF.

This clonotype was counted only a few times. The chain uses TRBV20-1 and TRBJ2-5, with TRBD2 matching over 11 bases. Germline V gene sequence: CDR1 DFQATT, CDR2 SNEGSKA (reference sequence). The V gene end was trimmed by 0 bases and the J gene end by 1 base; junction bases not matched to a gene: 7. The CDR3 is 17 amino acids. This chain's CDR3 is CSARDLSTSGSQETQYF. CDR3 bases: TGCAGTGCTAGAGATCTTAGTACTAGCGGGAGCCAAGAGACCCAGTACTTC.

A single count supports this clonotype. This chain connects TRBV11-1 to TRBJ1-1; no firm D call. Trimming took 3 bases from V and 3 from J, leaving 20 bases between them. The CDR3 spans 17 residues. Germline V gene data show CDR1 as SGHAT and CDR2 as FQDESV (reference sequence). The CDR3 here is CASSFRLGGSIDTEAFF. CDR3 nucleotides: TGTGCCAGCAGCTTCCGATTAGGTGGATCTATCGACACTGAAGCTTTCTTT.

This clonotype was recorded at least ten times. The V call is TRBV7-8, the J call TRBJ1-5; 7 nucleotides agree with TRBD1. This CDR3 has 16 residues. Germline values: CDR1 SGHVS, CDR2 FQNEAQ. The trim removed 5 bases at V and 7 bases at J, leaving 14 bases unmatched. CDR3 protein: CASSLSTGTVGQPQHF. DNA for the CDR3: TGTGCCAGCAGCCTCTCAACAGGGACAGTTGGCCAGCCCCAGCATTTT. Full variable domain (missing parts from reference TRBV7-8 and TRBJ1-5): GAGVSQSPRYKVAKRGQDVALRCDPISGHVSLFWYQQALGQGPEFLTYFQNEAQLDKSGLPSDRFFAERPEGSVSTLKIQRTQQEDSAVYLCASSLSTGTVGQPQHFGDGTRLSIL.

The rearrangement links TRBV2 to TRBJ2-1; D perhaps matches TRBD1 (7 bases). There are 15 residues in the CDR3. Germline V gene data show CDR1 as SNHLY and CDR2 as FYNNEI. V shed 7 bases and J shed 4 bases, with 17 bases lying between them. As DNA, the CDR3 is TGTGCCAGCACCGAGGTCCAGGGGGGATACAATGAGCAGTTCTTC. Its protein product is CASTEVQGGYNEQFF.

This clonotype was seen repeatedly, ten times or more. The V call is TRBV15, the J call TRBJ1-6; D gene unclear. The CDR3 is made up of 15 amino acids. V lost 1 base, J lost 1 base, and 5 bases lay in between. The germline gives CDR1 LNHNV, CDR2 YYDKDF (reference sequence). CDR3 DNA: TGTGCCACCAGCAGAGGGGGATCCTATAATTCACCCCTCCACTTT. This sequence encodes CATSRGGSYNSPLHF. Combining the CDR3 with reference TRBV15 and TRBJ1-6 gives the whole variable domain DAMVIQNPRYQVTQFGKPVTLSCSQTLNHNVMYWYQQKSSQAPKLLFHYYDKDFNNEADTPDNFQSRRPNTSFCFLDIRSPGLGDTAMYLCATSRGGSYNSPLHFGNGTRLTVT.

This clonotype appeared a few times. The chain couples TRBV12-3 or TRBV12-4 to TRBJ1-3; D is uncertain. V lost 2 bases, J lost 4 bases, and 6 bases lay in between. The CDR3 is 13 residues long. Written as DNA, the CDR3 is TGTGCCAGCAGTTTAAAACAGGGAAACACCATATATTTT. Translation: CASSLKQGNTIYF.

The chain joins TRBV10-2 to TRBJ1-6; D unclear. The V end lost 1 base, the J end lost 4 bases, and 8 bases lay between the germline ends. The CDR3 is made up of 15 amino acids. The germline CDR1 and CDR2 sequences are WSHSY and SAAADI. CDR3 nucleotide sequence: TGCGCCAGCAGTGAGTTTGAGGAATATAATTCACCCCTCCACTTT. Its protein product is CASSEFEEYNSPLHF.